What follows are 13 T cell receptor beta chains derived from one specimen sequenced in a study of T cells in Graves' hyperthyroidism and ophthalmopathy. TCR beta CDR3 region amplification was performed from RNA transcripts. Researchers ran a first-round RT-PCR on the TCR CDR3 using the HTBI primer set. Via MiXCR, TCRdb re-called the multiplex PCR reads, giving one row per CDR3 protein. The sample consists of some 250,000 distinct CDR3 sequences, approximately 15% of them appearing once. Sequenced sample: blood. The receptors derive from a woman in her thirties or forties with Graves' hyperthyroidism that later progressed to Graves' ophthalmopathy.

Many counts were recorded for this clonotype. The chain couples TRBV27 to TRBJ2-3; D is ambiguous. Germline lookup yields CDR1 MNHEY and CDR2 SMNVEV (reference sequence). CDR3 length: 14 amino acids. V lost 7 bases and J 1 base, leaving 12 bases between the germline ends. CDR3 sequence (DNA): TGTGCCAGCAAATTATCCGCGGGCACAGATACGCAGTATTTT. This sequence encodes CASKLSAGTDTQYF.

This clonotype turned up a few times. The genes are TRBV4-1 and TRBJ2-5; 7 bases agree with TRBD2. The CDR3 runs 13 residues. After removal of 4 bases from V and 5 bases from J, the junction contained 4 bases not matched to a gene. Germline V gene data show CDR1 as MGHRA and CDR2 as YSYEKL. CDR3 nucleotide sequence: TGCGCCAGCAGCCTCATGACTAGCGAGACCCAGTACTTC. Protein product: CASSLMTSETQYF.

In this sample, this clonotype turned up many times. The chain is built from TRBV27 and TRBJ2-7, with D possibly matching TRBD1 (6 bases). The germline V gene encodes CDR1 MNHEY and CDR2 SMNVEV (reference sequence). The CDR3 runs to 13 residues. V lost 8 bases and J 2 bases, leaving 13 bases between the germline ends. This CDR3 reads CASARGIAYEQYF. In DNA form, the CDR3 reads TGTGCCAGCGCCAGGGGAATCGCCTACGAGCAGTACTTC.

This clonotype has more than one count but fewer than ten. The chain has TRBV19 and TRBJ2-3, with 13 bases matching TRBD2. Germline V gene sequence: CDR1 LNHDA, CDR2 SQIVND (reference sequence). CDR3 length equals 15 residues. The V segment lost 6 bases and the J segment 6 bases; nucleotides outside the gene matches: 6. This chain's CDR3 is CASRGLAGRRDTQYF. In DNA, the CDR3 is TGTGCCAGTAGGGGACTAGCGGGAAGGAGGGATACGCAGTATTTT.

This clonotype was detected many times. V and J are TRBV6-5 and TRBJ2-7; D unresolved. This CDR3 is built from 15 residues. Deletions cut 0 bases from V and 4 bases from J, with 13 bases between. Germline assignment: CDR1 MNHEY and CDR2 SVGAGI. CDR3 DNA sequence: TGTGCCAGCAGTTACTCGAACGGCTTCTCATACGAGCAGTACTTC. This sequence encodes CASSYSNGFSYEQYF.

This clonotype was recorded at least ten times. J is TRBJ2-1 and V is TRBV11-2; 7 nucleotides match TRBD2. V shed 1 base and J 6 bases; nucleotides not matched to a gene: 6. Germline CDR1 SGHAT, CDR2 FQNNGV. The CDR3 length is 15 residues. In DNA, the CDR3 is TGTGCCAGCAGCTTAGTGCGCGGGAGCTCCAATGAGCAGTTCTTC. Its translation is CASSLVRGSSNEQFF.

This clonotype occurred many times. The chain recombines TRBV10-3 with TRBJ1-3; D perhaps matches TRBD1 (5 bases). This CDR3 comprises 15 residues. V gave up 3 bases and J gave up 3 bases, with 12 bases separating them. CDR1 and CDR2 (germline): ENHRY, SYGVKD. CDR3 sequence: CAISDTTGFGNTIYF. Written as DNA, the CDR3 is TGTGCCATCAGTGATACTACAGGATTTGGAAACACCATATATTTT.

This clonotype was observed many times. The genes are TRBV5-5 and TRBJ2-5, with TRBD1 as a possible D gene (5 bases). Germline CDR1 and CDR2: SGHKS and YYEKEE (reference sequence). The germline V and J ends were trimmed by 0 bases and 1 base, with 13 bases remaining between them. The CDR3 spans 16 residues. The CDR3 bases are TGTGCCAGCAGCTTGGTCCTCGAACAGGCCCAAGAGACCCAGTACTTC. It codes for CASSLVLEQAQETQYF.

About this clonotype itself: Just one base apart from a much larger clone, this may be a read error. This chain links TRBV29-1 with TRBJ2-3; D call uncertain. The CDR3 length is 14 residues. CDR1 is SQVTM and CDR2 is ANQGSEA in the germline V gene. The germline V and J ends were trimmed by 5 bases and 2 bases, with 14 bases remaining between them. CDR3 nucleotide sequence: TGCAGCGTTTCCCCTAGTCTGAACACAGATACGCAGTATTTT. Translation: CSVSPSLNTDTQYF.

This clonotype was detected many times. The chain recombines TRBV4-1 with TRBJ2-7; 8 nucleotides match TRBD2. CDR1 and CDR2 from the germline V gene are MGHRA and YSYEKL. This CDR3 spans 15 amino acids. With V trimmed by 5 bases and J by 2 bases, 8 bases remained unmatched. The CDR3 DNA is TGCGCCAGCAGCTACCGTAGCGGGGCCCCCTACGAGCAGTACTTC. Translation gives CASSYRSGAPYEQYF.

This clonotype was picked up a small number of times. V is TRBV7-3 and J is TRBJ2-1; D may be TRBD1 (5 bases). Germline CDR1 SGHTA, CDR2 FQGTGA. The CDR3 has 13 amino acids. V shed 5 bases and J shed 6 bases, with 11 bases lying between them. CDR3 DNA sequence: TGTGCCAGCAGCCTGACAGTGAGCAATGAGCAGTTCTTC. Translation gives CASSLTVSNEQFF.

This clonotype appeared many times. The rearrangement uses TRBV5-1 and TRBJ2-2; 10 nucleotides line up with TRBD1. Germline V gene lookup returns CDR1 SGHRS and CDR2 YFSETQ. This CDR3 contains 16 residues. V lost 5 bases to trimming and J lost 4 bases; unmatched junction nucleotides: 8. The CDR3 region is CASSHRDRGITGELFF. In DNA, the CDR3 is TGCGCCAGCAGTCACCGGGACAGGGGCATCACCGGGGAGCTGTTTTTT.

The chain recombines TRBV6-2 or TRBV6-3 with TRBJ1-6; tentative D call: TRBD1 (6 bases). The CDR3 has 15 residues. Per the germline V gene, CDR1 is MNHEY and CDR2 is SVGEGT. Trimming removed 5 bases from V and 10 bases from J, with 18 bases in between. The CDR3 DNA sequence: TGTGCCAGCAGTCCGAATGTGGCAGGGGAATCACCCCTCCACTTT. Its protein is CASSPNVAGESPLHF.